This TCR beta chain was retrieved from a study of immune cell composition in non-small cell lung cancer. Study conclusions and caveats: Squamous lung tumours showed higher top 10 clone scores and clonality than adenocarcinomas.

The data were produced by immunoSEQ multiplex PCR, yet TCRdb's version contains in-frame clones alone and is incomplete. The sample consists of 5,000 or so clones, roughly 80% of them appearing once. Concerning this clone itself: The antigen is not known.

V lost 0 bases to trimming and J lost 5 bases, with 19 bases between them. The CDR3 covers 17 residues. Germline CDR1 reads SNHLY; CDR2 reads FYNNEI. The clonotype originates from a human donor with non-small cell lung cancer. J is TRBJ2-5 and V is TRBV2; no firm D call. What was sequenced was lung tumor tissue. In DNA form, the CDR3 reads TGTGCCAGCAGTGAAGCGCCCCCCCTGCCTAATTGGGAGACCCAGTACTTC. Encoded protein: CASSEAPPLPNWETQYF. Supplemented by reference TRBV2 and TRBJ2-5, the full variable domain reads EPEVTQTPSHQVTQMGQEVILRCVPISNHLYFYWYRQILGQKVEFLVSFYNNEISEKSEIFDDQFSVERPDGSNFTLKIRSTKLEDSAMYFCASSEAPPLPNWETQYFGPGTRLLVL.